This passage covers 19 T cell receptor beta chains from one sample sequenced in a study of technical replicates of blood from several donors (dated by TCRdb to about 2017). Library preparation was by the immunoSEQ multiplex PCR assay. The source is immuneACCESS, and TCRdb retained only in-frame sequences with V and J called. Part of the clones is not carried over; for the studies checked, unresolved V genes explain less than half of this, and the remainder is unexplained. The sample table holds tens of thousands of clones, of which around 93% were seen once. Clones ranked in the top ten supply roughly 0.25% of the sample. The sequenced sample was T cells isolated from PBMCs. The receptors originated from a human donor in good health.

This clone was detected only once. The V call is TRBV9, the J call TRBJ1-2; tentative D call: TRBD1 (5 bases). The CDR3 spans 15 residues. Trimming took off 4 bases at V and 1 base at J, with 14 bases between the two ends. The germline V gene has CDR1 SGDLS and CDR2 YYNGEE. The CDR3 sequence: CASSPQASFNYGYTF. CDR3 coding DNA: TGTGCCAGCAGCCCACAGGCTAGTTTTAACTATGGCTACACCTTC.

The chain's CDR3 is CASIPTGSSYEQYF. CDR3 nucleotide sequence: TGTGCCAGCATTCCTACCGGGAGCTCCTACGAGCAGTACTTC. V usage is TRBV5-6 and J usage is TRBJ2-7; TRBD2 is a possible D gene (6 bases). The V gene's germline CDR1 is SGHDT and CDR2 YYEEEE. Trimming removed 6 bases from V and 0 bases from J, with 13 bases in between. This CDR3 comprises 14 residues.

For the CDR3, the DNA is TGTGCCAGCAGTTTAGGCCAGAGGTGGACAGCCTACGAGCAGTACTTC. This codes for CASSLGQRWTAYEQYF. The V call is TRBV28, the J call TRBJ2-7; maybe TRBD1 (6 bases). V was pared by 2 bases and J by 2 bases, with 16 bases between. Per germline, CDR1 MDHEN and CDR2 SYDVKM. This CDR3 comprises 16 residues.

The rearrangement uses TRBV28 and TRBJ2-5, with 7 bases aligning to TRBD2. The CDR3 spans 13 residues. CDR1 is MDHEN, CDR2 SYDVKM, per germline. The J segment lost 5 bases and the V segment lost 7 bases, leaving 7 bases of the junction unmatched. CDR3 bases: TGTGCCAGCATGGGAAGGGGAGGGGAGACCCAGTACTTC. It specifies CASMGRGGETQYF.

The V and J genes are TRBV18 and TRBJ1-4; D uncertain. Per germline, CDR1 KGHSH and CDR2 LQKENI. Trimming shortened V by 6 bases and J by 3 bases, and 14 bases separated the two germline ends. CDR3 length equals 15 residues. The CDR3 DNA follows: TGTGCCAGCTCTCGAGGGTCGTTAGCTAATGAAAAACTGTTTTTT. Its translation is CASSRGSLANEKLFF. The full variable domain, its missing parts supplied by reference TRBV18 and TRBJ1-4, is NAGVMQNPRHLVRRRGQEARLRCSPMKGHSHVYWYRQLPEEGLKFMVYLQKENIIDESGMPKERFSAEFPKEGPSILRIQQVVRGDSAAYFCASSRGSLANEKLFFGSGTQLSVL.

The V gene is TRBV4-1, the J gene TRBJ2-5; 8 bases map to TRBD1. Germline-derived CDR1 and CDR2 are MGHRA and YSYEKL. The CDR3 is 15 amino acids. V shed 1 base, J shed 5 bases, and the junction held 6 bases outside the gene matches. CDR3 nucleotides: TGCGCCAGCAGCCAAGGACAGGGGATTTTCGAGACCCAGTACTTC. Translation: CASSQGQGIFETQYF.

The V gene is TRBV21-1, the J gene TRBJ2-5; TRBD1, the table's D call, lacks a check against the DNA. TRBV21-1 is a documented pseudogene. The CDR3 spans 14 residues. CDR3 in amino acids: CATHAGAPSGTQYF. CDR3 sequence (DNA): TGTGCCACCCACGCAGGGGCCCCATCGGGGACCCAGTACTTC.

This rearrangement joins TRBV28 to TRBJ1-5, with 8 positions matching TRBD1. From germline, CDR1 is MDHEN and CDR2 SYDVKM. The CDR3 is 15 amino acids. V trimming: 6 bases; J trimming: 5 bases; junction bases outside the gene matches: 9. The CDR3 DNA reads TGTGCCAGCAGGGTTCAGGGGGCAGAGTATCAGCCCCAGCATTTT. Translation: CASRVQGAEYQPQHF.

This clone was seen once. The chain employs TRBV28 and TRBJ2-3; 7 bases agree with TRBD2. The ends lost 2 bases at V and 5 bases at J; junction bases unmatched: 16. The CDR3 loop spans 18 amino acids. Per germline, CDR1 MDHEN and CDR2 SYDVKM. The CDR3: CASSLNILEAGAEDTQYF. Written as DNA, the CDR3 is TGTGCCAGCAGTTTAAACATCCTGGAGGCGGGAGCTGAAGATACGCAGTATTTT.

The rearrangement uses TRBV7-3 and TRBJ2-7; 9 nucleotides align to TRBD2. Germline loops: CDR1 SGHTA, CDR2 FQGTGA. Germline trimming cut 5 bases from V and 1 base from J; bases unmatched to any gene: 6. There are 15 residues in the CDR3. CDR3 loop: CASSLERGASYEQYF. The CDR3 nucleotides read TGTGCCAGCAGCCTTGAGCGGGGGGCTTCCTACGAGCAGTACTTC.

The chain is built from TRBV11-3 and TRBJ2-2, with TRBD2 matching 7 bases. Germline trimming cut 0 bases from V and 0 bases from J; bases unmatched to any gene: 4. Germline V gives CDR1 SGHNT, CDR2 YENEEA. The CDR3 has 17 residues. CDR3 sequence: CASSLDPTSANTGELFF. CDR3 nucleotide sequence: TGTGCCAGCAGCTTAGATCCCACTAGCGCGAACACCGGGGAGCTGTTTTTT. The full variable domain, completed using reference TRBV11-3 and TRBJ2-2, is EAGVVQSPRYKIIEKKQPVAFWCNPISGHNTLYWYLQNLGQGPELLIRYENEEAVDDSQLPKDRFSAERLKGVDSTLKIQPAELGDSAVYLCASSLDPTSANTGELFFGEGSRLTVL.

The chain couples TRBV7-3 to TRBJ2-5, with D perhaps TRBD2 (7 bases). Germline-derived CDR1 and CDR2 are SGHTA and FQGTGA. V lost 1 base and J lost 1, with 13 bases in between. This CDR3 contains 16 residues. The CDR3 DNA reads as TGTGCCAGCAGCTTAAATGAGGGGGGGATCCAAGAGACCCAGTACTTC. Translating gives CASSLNEGGIQETQYF.

This clone was recorded only once. This rearrangement joins TRBV5-3 to TRBJ2-5, with 8 bases fitting TRBD2. TRBV5-3 is labeled an ORF, and its function is uncertain. Trimming at V came to 7 bases and at J to 5 bases, leaving 16 bases not matched to a gene. The CDR3 length is 16 residues. The CDR3 DNA is TGTGCCAGAGCTCTATATCACGGGGGGGCGGCTGAGACCCAGTACTTC. Its translation is CARALYHGGAAETQYF.

The gene calls are TRBV5-5 and TRBJ2-1; unclear D gene. Trimming took 4 bases from V and 7 from J, leaving 12 bases between them. The CDR3 loop spans 13 amino acids. The germline gives CDR1 SGHKS, CDR2 YYEKEE (reference sequence). The CDR3 spells CASSIATGNEQFF. The CDR3 region has the DNA TGTGCCAGCAGCATAGCCACCGGGAATGAGCAGTTCTTC. Based on the CDR3 plus reference TRBV5-5 and TRBJ2-1, the full variable domain is DAGVTQSPTHLIKTRGQQVTLRCSPISGHKSVSWYQQVLGQGPQFIFQYYEKEERGRGNFPDRFSARQFPNYSSELNVNALLLGDSALYLCASSIATGNEQFFGPGTRLTVL.

J is TRBJ2-7 and V is TRBV19; 8 bases align to TRBD1. This CDR3 contains 14 residues. The V segment lost 3 bases and the J segment 6 bases; nucleotides outside the gene matches: 7. Germline loops: CDR1 LNHDA, CDR2 SQIVND (reference sequence). The CDR3 loop is CASSMAGQGPEQYF. The CDR3 DNA reads as TGTGCCAGTAGTATGGCCGGACAGGGCCCCGAGCAGTACTTC.

J is TRBJ2-7 and V is TRBV5-1; 13 nucleotides agree with TRBD2. The trim removed 4 bases at V and 5 bases at J, leaving 9 bases unmatched. Per the germline V gene, CDR1 is SGHRS and CDR2 is YFSETQ. The CDR3 consists of 16 residues. The CDR3 coding sequence is TGCGCCAGCAGCACCGGGACTAGCGGGGCATGGGACGAGCAGTACTTC. Translated, it gives CASSTGTSGAWDEQYF.

The V gene is TRBV4-1, the J gene TRBJ2-5, with 11 bases matching TRBD2. The germline V gene has CDR1 MGHRA and CDR2 YSYEKL. V dropped 4 bases and J dropped 1; count of bases not matched to a gene: 8. This CDR3 comprises 17 residues. CDR3 sequence reads: CASSPRTSGLIQETQYF. DNA of the CDR3: TGCGCCAGCAGCCCCAGGACTAGCGGGCTAATCCAAGAGACCCAGTACTTC.

The chain employs TRBV6-4 and TRBJ1-5; D is unclear. Trimming left V 6 bases short and J 2 bases short, with 8 bases between. The CDR3 contains 13 residues. CDR1 MRHNA and CDR2 SNTAGT come from the germline V gene. CDR3 coding DNA: TGTGCCAGCAGCCTAGACGGCAATCAGCCCCAGCATTTT. Amino acid sequence: CASSLDGNQPQHF.

V gene TRBV5-6 combines with J gene TRBJ2-7; perhaps TRBD1 as D (5 bases). Germline V gene lookup returns CDR1 SGHDT and CDR2 YYEEEE. V was cut by 1 base and J by 6 bases, with 11 bases left in between. The CDR3 has 13 residues. CDR3 in DNA: TGTGCCAGCAGCTTGAATTCAGGGTTCGAGCAGTACTTC. Its protein product is CASSLNSGFEQYF.